This T cell receptor beta chain is drawn from a study of control samples from healthy donors and cancer patients. Using immunoSEQ multiplex PCR, the repertoire was profiled, and TCRdb retains in-frame clones only, with some absent. The sample yields more than 95,000 clones, around 92% seen once. This CDR3 has 14 residues. V was trimmed by 3 bases and J by 3 bases, leaving 9 bases between them. The germline V gene encodes CDR1 KGHSH and CDR2 LQKENI. This clonotype originated in a man older than 75 with head and neck cancer. The rearrangement uses TRBV18 and TRBJ1-5; unclear D gene. Sequencing was performed on PBMCs. CDR3 residues: CASSPDNPNQPQHF. The CDR3 DNA sequence: TGTGCCAGCTCACCCGACAATCCCAATCAGCCCCAGCATTTT. Together with reference TRBV18 and TRBJ1-5, the CDR3 gives the full variable domain: NAGVMQNPRHLVRRRGQEARLRCSPMKGHSHVYWYRQLPEEGLKFMVYLQKENIIDESGMPKERFSAEFPKEGPSILRIQQVVRGDSAAYFCASSPDNPNQPQHFGDGTRLSIL.